Below, one TCR beta chain is given with its context. The V gene's germline CDR1 is ENHRY and CDR2 SYGVKD. The CDR3 has 13 amino acids. The V end was cut by 7 bases, the J end by 1 base, with 10 bases between. This sample was taken from a study of T cell responses to AZD1222 COVID-19 vaccine. Measured with immunoSEQ multiplex PCR; TCRdb has only the in-frame clones, and not every one. The sample includes 120,000 to 150,000 clones, 90% of them seen just once. This TCR came from an adult in good health. This chain uses TRBV10-3 with TRBJ1-1; D uncertain. This material consisted of peripheral blood, taken on day 0 of AZD1222 vaccination. The CDR3 loop reads CAINRDQNTEAFF. The CDR3 nucleotides are TGTGCCATCAACAGAGACCAGAACACTGAAGCTTTCTTT.